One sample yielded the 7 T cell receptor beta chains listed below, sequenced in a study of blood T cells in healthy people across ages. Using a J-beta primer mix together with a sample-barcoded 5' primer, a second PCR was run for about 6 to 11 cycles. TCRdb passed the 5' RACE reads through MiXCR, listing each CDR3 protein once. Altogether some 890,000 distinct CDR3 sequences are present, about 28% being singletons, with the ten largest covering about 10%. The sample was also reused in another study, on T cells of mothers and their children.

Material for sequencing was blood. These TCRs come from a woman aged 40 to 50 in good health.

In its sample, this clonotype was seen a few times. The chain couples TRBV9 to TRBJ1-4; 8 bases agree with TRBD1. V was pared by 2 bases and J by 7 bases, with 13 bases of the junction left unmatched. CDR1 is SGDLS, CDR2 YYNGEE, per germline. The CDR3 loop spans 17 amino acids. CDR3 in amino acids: CASSVDGTGGGREKLFF. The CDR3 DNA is TGTGCCAGCAGCGTGGATGGGACAGGAGGGGGCCGTGAAAAACTGTTTTTT.

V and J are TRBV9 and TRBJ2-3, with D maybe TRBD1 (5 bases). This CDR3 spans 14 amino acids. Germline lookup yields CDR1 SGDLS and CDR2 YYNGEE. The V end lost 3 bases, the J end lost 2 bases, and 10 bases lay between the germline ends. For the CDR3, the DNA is TGTGCCAGCAGCGCCCGGACAATCACAGATACGCAGTATTTT. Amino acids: CASSARTITDTQYF.

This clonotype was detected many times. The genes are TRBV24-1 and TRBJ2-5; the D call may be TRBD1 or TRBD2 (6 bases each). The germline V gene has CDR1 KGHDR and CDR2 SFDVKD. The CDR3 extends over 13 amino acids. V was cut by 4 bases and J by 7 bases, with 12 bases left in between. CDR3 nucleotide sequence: TGTGCCACCAGTGAACCCGGGGGCATGACCCAGTACTTC. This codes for CATSEPGGMTQYF.

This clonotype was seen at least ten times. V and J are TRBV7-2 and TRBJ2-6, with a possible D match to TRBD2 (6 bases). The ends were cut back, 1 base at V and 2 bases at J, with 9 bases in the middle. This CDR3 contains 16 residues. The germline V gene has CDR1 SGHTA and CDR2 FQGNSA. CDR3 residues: CASSLVAGTGANVLTF. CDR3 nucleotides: TGTGCCAGCAGCTTAGTGGCGGGAACTGGGGCCAACGTCCTGACTTTC.

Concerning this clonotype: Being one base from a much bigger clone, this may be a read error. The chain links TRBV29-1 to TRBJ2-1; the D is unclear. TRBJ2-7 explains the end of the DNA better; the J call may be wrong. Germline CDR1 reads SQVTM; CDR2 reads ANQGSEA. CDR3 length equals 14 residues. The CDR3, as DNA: TGCAGCGTTAGGGTAATGAGCTCCTACAATGAGCAGTACTTC. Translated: CSVRVMSSYNEQYF.

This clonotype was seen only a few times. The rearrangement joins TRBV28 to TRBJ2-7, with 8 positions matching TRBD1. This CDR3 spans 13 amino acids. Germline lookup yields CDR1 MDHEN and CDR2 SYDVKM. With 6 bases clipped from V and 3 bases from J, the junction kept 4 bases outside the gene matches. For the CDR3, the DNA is TGTGCCAGCAGGACGACAGGGGTCTACGAGCAGTACTTC. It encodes CASRTTGVYEQYF.

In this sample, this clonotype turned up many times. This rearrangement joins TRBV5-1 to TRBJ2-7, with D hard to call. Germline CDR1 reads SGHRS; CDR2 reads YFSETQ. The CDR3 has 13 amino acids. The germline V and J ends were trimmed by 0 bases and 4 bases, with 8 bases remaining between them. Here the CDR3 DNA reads TGCGCCAGCAGCTTGGACTTCAGGTACGAGCAGTACTTC. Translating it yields CASSLDFRYEQYF.